The present T cell receptor (beta chain) was sequenced within a study of blood T cell repertoires in COVID-19 (dated by TCRdb to about 2020). Looking at the study overall: Collaborator samples came from the United States, Italy and Spain and covered acute and convalescent phases of COVID-19. The prospective study material was composed of cDNA or gDNA derived from T cells, B-cell-depleted T cells, or PBMCs. The dataset comprised deeply sampled blood TCRbeta repertoires from subjects exposed to, actively infected with, or recovered from COVID-19. A freely available public database, intended as a resource for researchers studying the immune response to SARS-CoV-2, is where the repertoires were released. Samples were obtained from the ongoing ImmuneRACE study (first 160 participants) and from 1,254 subjects provided by 6 global collaborators. The sample metadata nearly always contained a de-identified subject ID, COVID-19 status, age in years and sex. HLA class I and class II types, where available, came from metadata supplied by the sample provider rather than from assay-based typing.

V is cut by 3 bases and J by 5 bases, and the space between the germline ends is 17 bases. Per the germline V gene, SGHRS is the CDR1 and YFSETQ is the CDR2. The CDR3, from cysteine to phenylalanine, totals 15 residues. CDR3 DNA is the only sequence kept; it has 45 bases, read in frame from the first base. Whole blood was collected in K2EDTA tubes by collaborating institutions according to the institutions' own protocols. For TCRbeta analysis, collaborator samples were shipped as frozen whole blood, as isolated PBMCs, or as DNA extracted from either sample type. TCRbeta CDR3 regions were amplified from genomic DNA by means of the immunoSEQ Assay, a bias-controlled multiplex PCR. Processing in the source paper ran as follows. Within the assay, amplification of reference gene primers was used to estimate how many nucleated cells each sample contained. To quantify the absolute abundance of each unique TCRbeta CDR3 rearrangement, sequence reads were collapsed and filtered. Productive Simpson clonality was computed per sample as the square root of Simpson's diversity index over productive rearrangements. TCRdb stores this immuneACCESS table with in-frame sequences only. Part of the clones is absent; in the studies checked, under half of the shortfall reflects unresolved V genes, and no reason is known for the rest. Clonal size and the V and J genes are those of that table, whereas D and trimming came from the DNA. For this sample there are 55,000 to 70,000 clones; around 76% appear just once. Clones ranked in the top ten supply 20% to 25% of the sample.

Points on this clone: Its antigen specificity is not known. Per-base qualities were not stored, and no clone one base away is much larger.

Here is what the overall study found, with its caveats: The quantity of clinical and demographic metadata differed by source and by participant and was supplied without curation.

The chain is assembled from TRBV5-1 and TRBJ1-1; no confident D gene assignment can be made. The specimen was peripheral blood. This receptor was taken from a woman aged 60-75 years with acute or convalescent COVID-19. The CDR3 amino acid sequence is: CASSSQEGMGTEAFF. DNA sequence: TGCGCCAGCAGCTCCCAGGAGGGTATGGGGACTGAAGCTTTCTTT.